This T cell receptor beta chain was observed in a study of cytomegalovirus exposure and HLA in healthy donors. General study points: In the analysis, some V segments, TRBV6-2 and TRBV6-3 included, were excluded as indistinguishable.

The PCR contained 60 Vbeta and 13 Jbeta primers. The table came from immunoSEQ multiplex PCR; TCRdb's copy has only in-frame clones and leaves some out. The sample has approximately 81,000 clones, around 84% seen once; the top ten hold roughly 2.3%. The CDR3 runs 16 residues. The germline gives CDR1 SGHTA, CDR2 FQGNSA. J gave up 4 bases and V 3 bases, and 7 bases lay outside the gene matches. A note on this clone: Its target is unknown.

The V and J genes are TRBV7-2 and TRBJ2-3; the match to TRBD1 covers 10 bases. This TCR derives from a woman between 50 and 59 years old in good health and CMV-seronegative. The sequenced sample was PBMCs. CDR3 in DNA: TGTGCCAGCAGCTTTAAGACAGGGGGCCACGCAGATACGCAGTATTTT. Protein product: CASSFKTGGHADTQYF.